This entry describes one TCR beta chain. The antigen remains unidentified. These data come from a study of cytomegalovirus exposure and HLA in healthy donors. The study ran its PCR with 60 Vbeta and 13 Jbeta primers. This table comes from immunoSEQ multiplex PCR, and its TCRdb copy is limited to in-frame clones, with some not included. The top ten clones hold approximately 1.8% of a sample with 150,000 to 200,000 clones, around 86% of them seen once. The germline gives CDR1 SEHNR, CDR2 FQNEAQ (reference sequence). The CDR3 runs to 16 residues. V dropped 5 bases and J dropped 4; count of bases not matched to a gene: 7. Study-wide results and caveats: TRBV6-2, TRBV6-3 and some other V segments were excluded as indistinguishable. HLA-A and HLA-B allele assignments for most subjects were reportedly predicted accurately using TCR beta sequences.

V usage is TRBV7-9 and J usage is TRBJ2-1; 11 nucleotides align to TRBD2. This TCR came from a human donor in good health. Sequencing was carried out using PBMCs. CDR3 sequence (DNA): TGTGCCAGCAGCGTTAGCGGGGGGGCCGTTTACAATGAGCAGTTCTTC. Translation: CASSVSGGAVYNEQFF.